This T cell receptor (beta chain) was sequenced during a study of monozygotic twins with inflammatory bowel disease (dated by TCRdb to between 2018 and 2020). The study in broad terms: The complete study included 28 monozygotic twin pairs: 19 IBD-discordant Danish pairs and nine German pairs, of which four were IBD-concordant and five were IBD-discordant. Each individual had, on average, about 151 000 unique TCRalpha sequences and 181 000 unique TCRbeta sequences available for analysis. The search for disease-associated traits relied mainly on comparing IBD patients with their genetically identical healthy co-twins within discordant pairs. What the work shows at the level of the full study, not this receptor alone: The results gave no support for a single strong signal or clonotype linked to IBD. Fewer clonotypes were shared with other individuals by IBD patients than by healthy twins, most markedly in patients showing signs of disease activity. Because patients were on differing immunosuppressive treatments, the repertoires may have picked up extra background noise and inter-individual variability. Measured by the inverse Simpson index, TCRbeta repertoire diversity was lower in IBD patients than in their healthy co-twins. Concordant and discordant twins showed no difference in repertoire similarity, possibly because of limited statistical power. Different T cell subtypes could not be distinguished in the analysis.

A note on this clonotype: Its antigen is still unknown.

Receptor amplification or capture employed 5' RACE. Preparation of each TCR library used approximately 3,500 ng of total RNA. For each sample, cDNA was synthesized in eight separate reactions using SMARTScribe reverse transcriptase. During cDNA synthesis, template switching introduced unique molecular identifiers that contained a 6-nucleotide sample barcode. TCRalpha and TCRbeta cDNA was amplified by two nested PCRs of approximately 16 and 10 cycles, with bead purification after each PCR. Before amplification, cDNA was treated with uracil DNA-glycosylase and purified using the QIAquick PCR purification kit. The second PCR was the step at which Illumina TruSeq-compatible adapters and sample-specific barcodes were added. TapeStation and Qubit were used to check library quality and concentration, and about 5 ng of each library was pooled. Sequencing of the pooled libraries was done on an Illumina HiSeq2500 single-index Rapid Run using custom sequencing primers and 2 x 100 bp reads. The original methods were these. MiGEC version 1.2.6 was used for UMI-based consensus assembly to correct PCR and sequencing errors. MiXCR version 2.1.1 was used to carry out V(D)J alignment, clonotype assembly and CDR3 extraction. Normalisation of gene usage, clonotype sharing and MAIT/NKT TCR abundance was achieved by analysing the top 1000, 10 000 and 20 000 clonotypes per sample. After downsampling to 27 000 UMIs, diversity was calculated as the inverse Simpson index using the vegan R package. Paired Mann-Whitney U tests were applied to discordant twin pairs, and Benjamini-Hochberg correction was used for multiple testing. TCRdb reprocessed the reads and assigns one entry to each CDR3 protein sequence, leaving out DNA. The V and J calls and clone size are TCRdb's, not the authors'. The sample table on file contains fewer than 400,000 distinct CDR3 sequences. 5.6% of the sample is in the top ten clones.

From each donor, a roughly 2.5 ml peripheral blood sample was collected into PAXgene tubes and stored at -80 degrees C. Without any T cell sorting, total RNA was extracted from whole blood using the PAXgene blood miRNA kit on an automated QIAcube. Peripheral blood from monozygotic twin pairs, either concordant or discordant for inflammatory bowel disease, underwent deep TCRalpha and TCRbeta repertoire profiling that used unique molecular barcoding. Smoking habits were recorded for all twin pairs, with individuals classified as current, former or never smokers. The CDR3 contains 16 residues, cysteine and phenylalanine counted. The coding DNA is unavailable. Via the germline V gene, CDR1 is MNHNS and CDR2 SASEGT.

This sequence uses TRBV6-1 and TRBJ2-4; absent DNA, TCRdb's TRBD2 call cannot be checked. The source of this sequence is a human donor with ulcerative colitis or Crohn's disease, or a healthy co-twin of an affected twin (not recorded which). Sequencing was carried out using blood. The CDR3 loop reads CASSDYGGRYSNIQYF.